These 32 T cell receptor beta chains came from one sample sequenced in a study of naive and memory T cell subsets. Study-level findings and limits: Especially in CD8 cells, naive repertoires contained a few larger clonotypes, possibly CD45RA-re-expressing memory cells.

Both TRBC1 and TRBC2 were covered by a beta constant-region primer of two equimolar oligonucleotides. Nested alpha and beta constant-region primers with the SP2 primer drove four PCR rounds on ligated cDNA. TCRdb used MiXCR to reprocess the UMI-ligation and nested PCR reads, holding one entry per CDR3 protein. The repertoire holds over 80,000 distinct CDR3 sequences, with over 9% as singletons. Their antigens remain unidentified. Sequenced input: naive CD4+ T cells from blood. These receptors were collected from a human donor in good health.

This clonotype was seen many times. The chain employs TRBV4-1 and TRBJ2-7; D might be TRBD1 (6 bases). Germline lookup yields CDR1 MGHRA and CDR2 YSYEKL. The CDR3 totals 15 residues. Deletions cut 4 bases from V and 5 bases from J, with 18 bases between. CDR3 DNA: TGCGCCAGCAGCCCACAAACAGGGAAGGGGAACGAGCAGTACTTC. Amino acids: CASSPQTGKGNEQYF.

CDR3 sequence (DNA): TGTGCCAGCAGCTTGAGGGGGGGCGGGGAGACCCAGTACTTC. Translating gives CASSLRGGGETQYF. The genes are TRBV5-4 and TRBJ2-5, with TRBD2 as a possible D gene (7 bases). Germline-derived CDR1 and CDR2 are SGHNT and YYREEE (reference sequence). Trimming cost V 1 base and J 5 bases, with 12 bases left between them. CDR3 length equals 14 residues. Full variable domain (remainder filled in from reference TRBV5-4 and TRBJ2-5): ETGVTQSPTHLIKTRGQQVTLRCSSQSGHNTVSWYQQALGQGPQFIFQYYREEENGRGNFPPRFSGLQFPNYSSELNVNALELDDSALYLCASSLRGGGETQYFGPGTRLLVL.

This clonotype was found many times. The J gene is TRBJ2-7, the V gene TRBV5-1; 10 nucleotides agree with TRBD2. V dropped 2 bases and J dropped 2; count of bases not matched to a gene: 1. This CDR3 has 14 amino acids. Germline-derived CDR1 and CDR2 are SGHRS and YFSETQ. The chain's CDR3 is CASSLTSGTYEQYF. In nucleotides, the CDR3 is TGCGCCAGCAGCTTAACTAGCGGGACCTACGAGCAGTACTTC.

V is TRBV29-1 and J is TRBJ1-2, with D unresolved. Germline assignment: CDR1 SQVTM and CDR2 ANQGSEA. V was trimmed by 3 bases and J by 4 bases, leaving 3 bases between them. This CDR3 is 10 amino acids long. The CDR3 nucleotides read TGCAGCGTTGACAGCTATGGCTACACCTTC. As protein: CSVDSYGYTF.

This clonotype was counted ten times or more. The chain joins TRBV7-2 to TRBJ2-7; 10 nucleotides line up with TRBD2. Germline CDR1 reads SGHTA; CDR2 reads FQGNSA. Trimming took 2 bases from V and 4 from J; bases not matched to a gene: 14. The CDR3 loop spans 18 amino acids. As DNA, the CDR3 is TGTGCCAGCAGCTTACGGTGGCGCAGCGGGAGGGCCCAGTACGAGCAGTACTTC. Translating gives CASSLRWRSGRAQYEQYF.

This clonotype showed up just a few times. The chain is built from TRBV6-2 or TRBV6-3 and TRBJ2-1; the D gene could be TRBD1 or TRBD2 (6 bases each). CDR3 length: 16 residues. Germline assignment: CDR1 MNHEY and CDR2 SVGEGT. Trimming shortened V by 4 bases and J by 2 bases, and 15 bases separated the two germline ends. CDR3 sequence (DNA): TGTGCCAGCAGTTCCCTACGGGGGCCTCCCTACAATGAGCAGTTCTTC. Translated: CASSSLRGPPYNEQFF.

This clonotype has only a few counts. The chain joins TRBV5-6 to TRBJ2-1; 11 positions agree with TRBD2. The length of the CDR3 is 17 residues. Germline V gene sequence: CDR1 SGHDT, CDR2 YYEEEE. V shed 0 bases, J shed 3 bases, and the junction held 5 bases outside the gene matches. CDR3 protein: CASSLASGTSGYNEQFF. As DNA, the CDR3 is TGTGCCAGCAGCTTGGCCTCCGGGACTAGCGGCTACAATGAGCAGTTCTTC. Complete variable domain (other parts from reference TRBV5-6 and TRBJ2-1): DAGVTQSPTHLIKTRGQQVTLRCSPKSGHDTVSWYQQALGQGPQFIFQYYEEEERQRGNFPDRFSGHQFPNYSSELNVNALLLGDSALYLCASSLASGTSGYNEQFFGPGTRLTVL.

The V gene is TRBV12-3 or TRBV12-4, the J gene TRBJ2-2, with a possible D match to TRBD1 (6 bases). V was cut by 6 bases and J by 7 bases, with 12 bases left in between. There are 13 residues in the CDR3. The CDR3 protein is CASRLQGGGELFF. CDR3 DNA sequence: TGTGCCAGCAGGTTACAGGGCGGCGGGGAGCTGTTTTTT.

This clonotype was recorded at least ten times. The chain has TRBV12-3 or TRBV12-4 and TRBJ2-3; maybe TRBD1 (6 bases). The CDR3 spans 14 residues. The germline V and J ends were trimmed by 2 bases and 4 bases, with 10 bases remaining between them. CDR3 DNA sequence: TGTGCCAGCAGTTTAAGGGGGAAATCAGATACGCAGTATTTT. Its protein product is CASSLRGKSDTQYF.

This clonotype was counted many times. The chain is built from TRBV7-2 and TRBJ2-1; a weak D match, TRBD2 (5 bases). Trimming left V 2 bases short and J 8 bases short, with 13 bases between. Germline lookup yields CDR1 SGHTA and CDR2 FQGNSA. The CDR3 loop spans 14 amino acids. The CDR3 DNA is TGTGCCAGCAGCTTAATCCAGGCCGGGGATGAGCAGTTCTTC. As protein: CASSLIQAGDEQFF.

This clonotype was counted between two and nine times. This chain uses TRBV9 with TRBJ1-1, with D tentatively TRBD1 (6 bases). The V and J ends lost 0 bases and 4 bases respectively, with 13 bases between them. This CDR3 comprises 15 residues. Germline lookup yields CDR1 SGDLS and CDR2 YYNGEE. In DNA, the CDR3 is TGTGCCAGCAGCGTAGTAACAGGGCGGAGCACTGAAGCTTTCTTT. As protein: CASSVVTGRSTEAFF.

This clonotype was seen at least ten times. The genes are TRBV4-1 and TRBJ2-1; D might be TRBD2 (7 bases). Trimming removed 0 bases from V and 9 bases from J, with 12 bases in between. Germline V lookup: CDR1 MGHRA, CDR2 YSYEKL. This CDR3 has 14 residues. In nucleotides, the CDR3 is TGCGCCAGCAGCCAAGATGCCGGGGGGCTTGAGCAGTTCTTC. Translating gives CASSQDAGGLEQFF.

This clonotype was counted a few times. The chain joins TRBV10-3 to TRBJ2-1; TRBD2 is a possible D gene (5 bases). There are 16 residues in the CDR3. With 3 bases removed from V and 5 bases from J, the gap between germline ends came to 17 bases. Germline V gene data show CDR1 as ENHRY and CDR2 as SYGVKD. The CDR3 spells CAISDPGYSNHNEQFF. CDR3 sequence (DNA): TGTGCCATCAGTGACCCGGGATACAGTAACCACAATGAGCAGTTCTTC.

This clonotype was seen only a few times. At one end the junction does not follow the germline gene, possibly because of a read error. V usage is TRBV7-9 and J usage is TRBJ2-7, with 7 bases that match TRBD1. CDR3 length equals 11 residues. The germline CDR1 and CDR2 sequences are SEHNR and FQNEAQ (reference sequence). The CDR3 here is CASSPGPGQHF. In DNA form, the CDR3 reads TGTGCCAGCAGCCCGGGCCCGGGACAGCACTTC.

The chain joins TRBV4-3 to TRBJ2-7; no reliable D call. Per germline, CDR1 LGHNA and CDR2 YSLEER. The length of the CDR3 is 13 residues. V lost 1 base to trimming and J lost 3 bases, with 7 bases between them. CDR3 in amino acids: CASSQVPNYEQYF. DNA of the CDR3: TGCGCCAGCAGCCAAGTTCCGAACTACGAGCAGTACTTC.

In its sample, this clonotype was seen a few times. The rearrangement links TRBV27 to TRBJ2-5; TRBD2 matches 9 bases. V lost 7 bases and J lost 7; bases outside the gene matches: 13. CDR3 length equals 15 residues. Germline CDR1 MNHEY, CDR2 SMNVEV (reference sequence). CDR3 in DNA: TGTGCCAGCACCTCCGGACTAGCGTCGTCTGGGACCCAGTACTTC. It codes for CASTSGLASSGTQYF.

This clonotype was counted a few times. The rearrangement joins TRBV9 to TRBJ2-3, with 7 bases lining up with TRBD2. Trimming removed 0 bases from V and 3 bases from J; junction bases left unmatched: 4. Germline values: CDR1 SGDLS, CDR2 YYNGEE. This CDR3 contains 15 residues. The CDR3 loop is CASSVVGTMTDTQYF. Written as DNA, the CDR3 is TGTGCCAGCAGCGTAGTGGGGACTATGACAGATACGCAGTATTTT. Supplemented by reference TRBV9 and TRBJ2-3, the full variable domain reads DSGVTQTPKHLITATGQRVTLRCSPRSGDLSVYWYQQSLDQGLQFLIQYYNGEERAKGNILERFSAQQFPDLHSELNLSSLELGDSALYFCASSVVGTMTDTQYFGPGTRLTVL.

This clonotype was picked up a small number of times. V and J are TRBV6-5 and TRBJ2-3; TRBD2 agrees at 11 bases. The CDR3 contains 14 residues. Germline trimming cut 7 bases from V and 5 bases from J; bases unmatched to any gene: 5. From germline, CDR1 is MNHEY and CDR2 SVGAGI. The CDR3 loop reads CASKLAGGQDTQYF. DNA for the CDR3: TGTGCCAGCAAATTAGCGGGGGGGCAAGATACGCAGTATTTT.

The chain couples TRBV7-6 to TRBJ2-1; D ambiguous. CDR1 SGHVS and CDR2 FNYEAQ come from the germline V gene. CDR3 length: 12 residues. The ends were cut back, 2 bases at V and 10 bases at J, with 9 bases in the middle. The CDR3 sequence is CASSLSGAEQFF. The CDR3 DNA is TGTGCCAGCAGCTTATCAGGCGCGGAGCAGTTCTTC.

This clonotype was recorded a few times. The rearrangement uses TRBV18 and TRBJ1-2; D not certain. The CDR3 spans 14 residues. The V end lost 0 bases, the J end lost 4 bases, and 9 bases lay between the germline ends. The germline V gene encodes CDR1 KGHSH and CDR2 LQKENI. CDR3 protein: CASSPPHGIYGYTF. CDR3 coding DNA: TGTGCCAGCTCACCACCGCATGGGATCTATGGCTACACCTTC.

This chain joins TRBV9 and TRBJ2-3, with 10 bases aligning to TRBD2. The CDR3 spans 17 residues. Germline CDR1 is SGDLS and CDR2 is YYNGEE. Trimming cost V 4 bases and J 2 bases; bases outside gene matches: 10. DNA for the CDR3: TGTGCCAGCAGCCCCCAACGGACTAGCGGATCCACAGATACGCAGTATTTT. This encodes CASSPQRTSGSTDTQYF.

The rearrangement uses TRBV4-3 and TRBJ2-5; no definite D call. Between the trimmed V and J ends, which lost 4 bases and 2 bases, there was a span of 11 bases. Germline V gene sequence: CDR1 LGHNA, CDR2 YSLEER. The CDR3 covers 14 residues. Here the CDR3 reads CASSLTVVQETQYF. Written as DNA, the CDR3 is TGCGCCAGCAGCCTAACTGTGGTTCAAGAGACCCAGTACTTC.

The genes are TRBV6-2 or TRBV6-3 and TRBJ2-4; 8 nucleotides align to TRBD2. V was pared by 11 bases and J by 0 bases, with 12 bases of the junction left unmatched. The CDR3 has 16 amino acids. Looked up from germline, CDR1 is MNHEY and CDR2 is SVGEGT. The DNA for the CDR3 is TGTGCCCCCCGACGGAGCGGGGGCCTAGCCAAAAACATTCAGTACTTC. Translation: CAPRRSGGLAKNIQYF.

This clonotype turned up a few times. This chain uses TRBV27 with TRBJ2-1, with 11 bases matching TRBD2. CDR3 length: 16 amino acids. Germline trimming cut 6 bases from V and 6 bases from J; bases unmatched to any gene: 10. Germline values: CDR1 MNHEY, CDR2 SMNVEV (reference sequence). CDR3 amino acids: CASRETSGILVNEQFF. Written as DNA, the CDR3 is TGTGCCAGCAGAGAGACTAGCGGGATACTAGTCAATGAGCAGTTCTTC.

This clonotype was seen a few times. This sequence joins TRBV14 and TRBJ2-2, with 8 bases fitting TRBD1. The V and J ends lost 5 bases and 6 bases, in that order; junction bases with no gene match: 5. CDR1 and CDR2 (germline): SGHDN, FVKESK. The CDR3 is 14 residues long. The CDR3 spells CASSTGQGAGELFF. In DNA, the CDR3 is TGTGCCAGCAGCACCGGACAGGGCGCCGGGGAGCTGTTTTTT. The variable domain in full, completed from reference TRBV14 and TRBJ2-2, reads EAGVTQFPSHSVIEKGQTVTLRCDPISGHDNLYWYRRVMGKEIKFLLHFVKESKQDESGMPNNRFLAERTGGTYSTLKVQPAELEDSGVYFCASSTGQGAGELFFGEGSRLTVL.

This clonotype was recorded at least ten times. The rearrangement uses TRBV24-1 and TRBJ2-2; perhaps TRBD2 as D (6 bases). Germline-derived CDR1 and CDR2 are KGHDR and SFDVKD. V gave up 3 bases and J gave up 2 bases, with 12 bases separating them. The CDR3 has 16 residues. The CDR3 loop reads CATSDAGRANTGELFF. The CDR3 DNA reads TGTGCCACCAGTGATGCCGGGAGAGCTAACACCGGGGAGCTGTTTTTT.

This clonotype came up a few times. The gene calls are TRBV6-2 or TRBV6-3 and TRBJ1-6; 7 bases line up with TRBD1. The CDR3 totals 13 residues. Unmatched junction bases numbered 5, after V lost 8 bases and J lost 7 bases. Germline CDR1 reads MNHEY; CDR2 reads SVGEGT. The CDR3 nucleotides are TGTGCCAGCCGGGACAGTAGAAATTCACCCCTCCACTTT. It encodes CASRDSRNSPLHF.

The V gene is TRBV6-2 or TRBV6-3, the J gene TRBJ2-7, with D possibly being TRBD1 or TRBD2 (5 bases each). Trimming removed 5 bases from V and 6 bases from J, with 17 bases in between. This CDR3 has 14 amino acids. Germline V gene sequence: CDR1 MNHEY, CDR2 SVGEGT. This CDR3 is CASSLKGTPPEQYF. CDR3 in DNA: TGTGCCAGCAGTCTTAAGGGGACCCCCCCCGAGCAGTACTTC.

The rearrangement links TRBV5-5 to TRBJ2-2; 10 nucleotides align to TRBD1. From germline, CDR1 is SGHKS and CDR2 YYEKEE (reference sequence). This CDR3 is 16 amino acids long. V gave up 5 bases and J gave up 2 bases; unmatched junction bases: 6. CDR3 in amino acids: CASRWGQGTNTGELFF. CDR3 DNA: TGTGCCAGCAGATGGGGACAGGGGACTAACACCGGGGAGCTGTTTTTT.

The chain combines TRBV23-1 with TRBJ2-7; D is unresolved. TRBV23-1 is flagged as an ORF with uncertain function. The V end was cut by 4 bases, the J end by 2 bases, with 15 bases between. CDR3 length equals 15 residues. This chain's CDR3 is CASSPPPRVTYEQYF. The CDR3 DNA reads TGCGCCAGCAGTCCCCCCCCCCGAGTTACCTACGAGCAGTACTTC.

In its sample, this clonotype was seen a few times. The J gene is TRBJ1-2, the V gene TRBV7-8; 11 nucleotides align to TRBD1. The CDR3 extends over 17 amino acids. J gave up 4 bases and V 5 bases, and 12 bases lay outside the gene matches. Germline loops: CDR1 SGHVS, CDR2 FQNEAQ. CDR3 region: CASSVDRGRSFAYGYTF. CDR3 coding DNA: TGTGCCAGCAGCGTGGACAGGGGGCGGTCTTTCGCCTATGGCTACACCTTC.

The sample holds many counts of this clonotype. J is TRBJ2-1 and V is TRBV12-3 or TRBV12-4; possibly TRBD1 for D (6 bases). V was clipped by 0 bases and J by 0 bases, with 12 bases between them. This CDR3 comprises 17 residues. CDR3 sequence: CASSLAQDSSSYNEQFF. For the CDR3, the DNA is TGTGCCAGCAGTTTAGCCCAGGACAGTAGCTCCTACAATGAGCAGTTCTTC.